Each of the 30 T cell receptor beta chains below was sequenced from the same sample in a study of T cell repertoires in cytomegalovirus infection. Via MiXCR, TCRdb re-called the reads, giving one row per CDR3 protein. The repertoire holds about 180,000 distinct CDR3 sequences, approximately 15% seen once, with 20% to 30% in the top ten. The material sequenced was PBMCs. The origin of the receptors is a human donor in good health (CMV status not recorded). Some clones in this sample may be carry-over from other donors' samples.

In its sample, this clonotype was seen many times. The chain carries TRBV10-3 and TRBJ2-3, with D possibly TRBD2 on 6 matching bases. CDR1 is ENHRY and CDR2 is SYGVKD in the germline V gene. This CDR3 is built from 12 residues. V was clipped by 5 bases and J by 5 bases, with 8 bases between them. This CDR3 is CAISNGGDTQYF. In DNA, the CDR3 is TGTGCCATCAGTAACGGGGGAGATACGCAGTATTTT.

This clonotype was detected many times. This chain connects TRBV12-3 or TRBV12-4 to TRBJ1-3; D is possibly TRBD1 (6 bases). V lost 1 base to trimming and J lost 6 bases, with 16 bases between them. The CDR3 runs 16 residues. CDR3 sequence (DNA): TGTGCCAGCAGTTTAGGAGTCAGTTGGGGGCCAAACACCATATATTTT. Protein sequence: CASSLGVSWGPNTIYF.

This clonotype was seen only a few times. This rearrangement joins TRBV6-6 to TRBJ2-1; D is possibly TRBD1 or TRBD2 (5 bases each). Per the germline V gene, CDR1 is MNHNY and CDR2 is SVGAGI (reference sequence). The CDR3 runs to 15 residues. V lost 5 bases to trimming and J lost 3 bases, with 14 bases between them. The CDR3 region is CASSRRWDGYNEQFF. The DNA of the CDR3 is TGTGCCAGCAGTCGCCGGTGGGACGGCTACAATGAGCAGTTCTTC.

This clonotype was recorded many times. This rearrangement joins TRBV14 to TRBJ2-1; D unresolved. Trimming took off 3 bases at V and 3 bases at J, with 0 bases between the two ends. CDR3 length equals 11 residues. Per the germline V gene, CDR1 is SGHDN and CDR2 is FVKESK. The DNA for the CDR3 is TGTGCCAGCAGCCACTACAATGAGCAGTTCTTC. Amino acid sequence: CASSHYNEQFF.

This clonotype occurred a few times. This rearrangement joins TRBV7-2 to TRBJ2-7, with D hard to call. There are 13 residues in the CDR3. Deletions cut 4 bases from V and 2 bases from J, with 9 bases between. Germline assignment: CDR1 SGHTA and CDR2 FQGNSA. Here the CDR3 reads CASSSIAAYEQYF. The CDR3, as DNA: TGTGCCAGCAGCTCCATAGCAGCCTACGAGCAGTACTTC.

The chain links TRBV5-1 to TRBJ2-2; D gene ambiguous. With 0 bases removed from V and 3 bases from J, the gap between germline ends came to 9 bases. Germline V gene data show CDR1 as SGHRS and CDR2 as YFSETQ. The CDR3 sequence is 15 residues long. The CDR3 loop is CASSLVDTDTGELFF. CDR3 nucleotide sequence: TGCGCCAGCAGCTTGGTCGACACCGACACCGGGGAGCTGTTTTTT.

This clonotype occurred many times. This rearrangement joins TRBV7-3 to TRBJ2-7; 11 bases are a match to TRBD1. The ends lost 5 bases at V and 6 bases at J; junction bases unmatched: 6. The CDR3 consists of 14 residues. Germline V gene lookup returns CDR1 SGHTA and CDR2 FQGTGA. The CDR3 nucleotides are TGTGCCAGCAGCCCGCCGGACAGGGGGCGCGAGCAGTACTTC. Translating gives CASSPPDRGREQYF.

This clonotype was recorded at least ten times. The CDR3 protein is CASSLARTRLLAFF. CDR3 DNA: TGTGCCAGCAGTTTAGCGCGGACACGTCTTCTCGCTTTCTTT. The chain has TRBV12-3 or TRBV12-4 and TRBJ1-1; D may be TRBD1 (5 bases). V was trimmed by 0 bases and J by 11 bases, leaving 16 bases between them. The CDR3 contains 14 residues.

Only a few counts were recorded for this clonotype. V is TRBV12-5 and J is TRBJ2-2; 7 bases are shared with TRBD1. Looked up from germline, CDR1 is LGHNT and CDR2 is FRNRAP. V lost 2 bases, J lost 2 bases, and 8 bases stayed unmatched. This CDR3 spans 17 amino acids. The CDR3 nucleotides read TGTGCTAGTGGTTTGCTCCCCTACAGGGGTAACACCGGGGAGCTGTTTTTT. Translated, it gives CASGLLPYRGNTGELFF.

This clonotype was counted at least ten times. The chain uses TRBV6-5 and TRBJ1-1; D remains unclear. The CDR3 covers 15 residues. V gave up 2 bases and J gave up 6 bases, with 16 bases separating them. Germline CDR1 and CDR2: MNHEY and SVGAGI. The CDR3 nucleotides read TGTGCCAGCAGTTACGGCAGGACGGCGATCCCTGAAGCTTTCTTT. Residues: CASSYGRTAIPEAFF.

This clonotype has ten or more counts. V gene TRBV20-1 combines with J gene TRBJ1-5, with D possibly TRBD1 on 6 matching bases. Trimming left V 7 bases short and J 2 bases short, with 18 bases between. The CDR3 consists of 15 residues. CDR1 DFQATT and CDR2 SNEGSKA come from the germline V gene (reference sequence). The CDR3 coding sequence is TGCAGTGTATTACCGGGGGGCGGGGGCAATCAGCCCCAGCATTTT. It specifies CSVLPGGGGNQPQHF.

This clonotype was observed a few times. The V and J genes are TRBV10-3 and TRBJ2-2; no firm D call. This CDR3 is built from 13 residues. V was clipped by 4 bases and J by 1 base, with 4 bases between them. Germline V lookup: CDR1 ENHRY, CDR2 SYGVKD. CDR3 in amino acids: CAISGENTGELFF. CDR3 in DNA: TGTGCCATCAGTGGAGAGAACACCGGGGAGCTGTTTTTT.

Ten or more counts support this clonotype. The gene calls are TRBV28 and TRBJ2-1, with D tentatively TRBD2 (6 bases). CDR3 length: 16 amino acids. Germline V gives CDR1 MDHEN, CDR2 SYDVKM. Trimming cost V 4 bases and J 0 bases, with 13 bases left between them. In nucleotides, the CDR3 is TGTGCCAGCAGTTACGTTAGCGGCAGCTCCTACAATGAGCAGTTCTTC. Translating gives CASSYVSGSSYNEQFF.

This clonotype has a count of ten or more. V and J are TRBV14 and TRBJ1-1; D call uncertain. Germline-derived CDR1 and CDR2 are SGHDN and FVKESK. Trimming stripped 0 bases from V and 0 bases from J, with 14 bases between. This CDR3 spans 17 amino acids. This chain's CDR3 is CASSQEGLGRLNTEAFF. Written as DNA, the CDR3 is TGTGCCAGCAGCCAAGAAGGACTCGGACGTCTGAACACTGAAGCTTTCTTT. Complete variable domain (other parts from reference TRBV14 and TRBJ1-1): EAGVTQFPSHSVIEKGQTVTLRCDPISGHDNLYWYRRVMGKEIKFLLHFVKESKQDESGMPNNRFLAERTGGTYSTLKVQPAELEDSGVYFCASSQEGLGRLNTEAFFGQGTRLTVV.

This clonotype showed up just a few times. The chain has TRBV29-1 and TRBJ1-5; D not resolved. The germline V gene encodes CDR1 SQVTM and CDR2 ANQGSEA. Trimming shortened V by 4 bases and J by 10 bases, and 14 bases separated the two germline ends. This CDR3 spans 12 amino acids. The CDR3 coding sequence is TGCAGCGTTGCTTCCCCTTCCCTACCCCAGCATTTT. This encodes CSVASPSLPQHF.

This clonotype was seen a few times. The J gene is TRBJ2-1, the V gene TRBV20-1; 9 positions agree with TRBD2. Germline loops: CDR1 DFQATT, CDR2 SNEGSKA (reference sequence). This CDR3 is built from 15 residues. Trimming took 1 base from V and 9 from J; bases not matched to a gene: 10. The CDR3 region has the DNA TGCAGTGCTAGAGCGGCGGGAGGGCCAAGGTTTGAGCAGTTCTTC. It is translated as CSARAAGGPRFEQFF.

This clonotype came up many times. The J gene is TRBJ1-1, the V gene TRBV7-2; D is perhaps TRBD1 (5 bases). In germline, CDR1 is SGHTA, CDR2 FQGNSA. Trimming left V 3 bases short and J 4 bases short, with 12 bases between. The CDR3 runs to 14 residues. CDR3 amino acids: CASSFGGSSTEAFF. CDR3 sequence (DNA): TGTGCCAGCAGCTTCGGGGGATCGAGCACTGAAGCTTTCTTT.

This clonotype was recorded at least ten times. This rearrangement joins TRBV29-1 to TRBJ2-7; D unresolved. Germline values: CDR1 SQVTM, CDR2 ANQGSEA. V dropped 2 bases and J dropped 6 bases, with 8 bases sitting between them. This CDR3 is built from 11 residues. Written as DNA, the CDR3 is TGCAGCGTTGAATGGGGTAGCGAGCAGTACTTC. Translated, it gives CSVEWGSEQYF.

This clonotype was detected ten times or more. CDR3 residues: CASSLAETGLRGEQYF. In DNA form, the CDR3 reads TGTGCCAGCAGTTTAGCGGAAACAGGGTTAAGGGGCGAGCAGTACTTC. The chain couples TRBV12-3 or TRBV12-4 to TRBJ2-7; possible D gene TRBD1, 6 bases. V was pared by 0 bases and J by 6 bases, with 18 bases between. This CDR3 is built from 16 residues.

Ten or more counts support this clonotype. The genes are TRBV7-2 and TRBJ2-7; the match to TRBD2 covers 13 bases. With V trimmed by 4 bases and J by 5 bases, 5 bases remained unmatched. The CDR3 runs to 15 residues. Germline V CDR1 and CDR2: SGHTA, FQGNSA. The CDR3 nucleotides read TGTGCCAGCAGCTGGGGACTAGCGGGATCTGACGAGCAGTACTTC. Translating it yields CASSWGLAGSDEQYF.

In its sample, this clonotype was seen many times. The chain combines TRBV7-2 with TRBJ2-5, with D hard to call. CDR3 length equals 13 residues. The germline V gene has CDR1 SGHTA and CDR2 FQGNSA. Trimming stripped 1 base from V and 1 base from J, with 4 bases between. CDR3 sequence reads: CASSLGTQETQYF. CDR3 DNA sequence: TGTGCCAGCAGCTTAGGGACCCAAGAGACCCAGTACTTC.

This clonotype was picked up many times. The chain couples TRBV7-8 to TRBJ2-1, with D perhaps matching TRBD2 (5 bases). Trimming removed 5 bases at V and 4 bases at J, with 15 bases between. The germline CDR1 and CDR2 sequences are SGHVS and FQNEAQ. There are 15 residues in the CDR3. The DNA for the CDR3 is TGTGCCAGCAGCCCGGAGCGGTTGCTTTACAATGAGCAGTTCTTC. Translation gives CASSPERLLYNEQFF. Filled out from reference TRBV7-8 and TRBJ2-1, the complete variable domain reads GAGVSQSPRYKVAKRGQDVALRCDPISGHVSLFWYQQALGQGPEFLTYFQNEAQLDKSGLPSDRFFAERPEGSVSTLKIQRTQQEDSAVYLCASSPERLLYNEQFFGPGTRLTVL.

The table lists this clonotype with many counts. V is TRBV25-1 and J is TRBJ1-1, with TRBD1 as a possible D gene (5 bases). The length of the CDR3 is 13 residues. The V end was cut by 2 bases, the J end by 5 bases, with 9 bases between. CDR1 is MGHDK and CDR2 is SYGVNS in the germline V gene. CDR3 nucleotide sequence: TGTGCCAGCAGTGAAGGGGCCTGGACTGAAGCTTTCTTT. Amino acid sequence: CASSEGAWTEAFF.

This clonotype was detected ten times or more. The V call is TRBV7-3, the J call TRBJ2-1, with 8 positions matching TRBD2. J was trimmed by 3 bases and V by 6 bases; bases with no gene match: 7. Germline values: CDR1 SGHTA, CDR2 FQGTGA. The CDR3 covers 15 residues. CDR3 amino acids: CASSRGGLDYNEQFF. In nucleotides, the CDR3 is TGTGCCAGCAGTCGGGGGGGACTTGACTACAATGAGCAGTTCTTC.

This clonotype was counted only a few times. The V call is TRBV18, the J call TRBJ2-1; TRBD2 matches 15 bases. J gave up 5 bases and V 2 bases, and 4 bases lay outside the gene matches. The germline gives CDR1 KGHSH, CDR2 LQKENI. The CDR3 is made up of 17 amino acids. The CDR3 region has the DNA TGTGCCAGCTCACCAAGGGGACTAGCGGGGGGTCACAATGAGCAGTTCTTC. Translated, it gives CASSPRGLAGGHNEQFF.

The chain links TRBV20-1 to TRBJ2-3; the match to TRBD2 covers 8 bases. The germline gives CDR1 DFQATT, CDR2 SNEGSKA (reference sequence). This CDR3 has 15 amino acids. V was pared by 6 bases and J by 3 bases, with 11 bases of the junction left unmatched. CDR3 residues: CSAGRQAGDTDTQYF. For the CDR3, the DNA is TGCAGTGCCGGTCGACAAGCGGGAGATACAGATACGCAGTATTTT.

This clonotype has more than one count but fewer than ten. The chain uses TRBV29-1 and TRBJ2-1; 16 bases line up with TRBD2. This CDR3 has 14 amino acids. The V gene end was trimmed by 6 bases and the J gene end by 13 bases; junction bases not matched to a gene: 9. Germline assignment: CDR1 SQVTM and CDR2 ANQGSEA. In nucleotides, the CDR3 is TGCAGCGTCGCTATGGGGACTAGCGGGAGGGTACAGTTCTTC. It yields the protein CSVAMGTSGRVQFF.

The rearrangement joins TRBV4-1 to TRBJ2-7; no clear D gene. Germline V lookup: CDR1 MGHRA, CDR2 YSYEKL. V was cut by 2 bases and J by 4 bases, with 12 bases left in between. The CDR3 contains 14 residues. The CDR3 sequence is CASSQLELSYEQYF. The CDR3 DNA reads as TGCGCCAGCAGCCAATTGGAGCTTTCATACGAGCAGTACTTC.

This clonotype was counted at least ten times. The rearrangement links TRBV12-3 or TRBV12-4 to TRBJ1-2; maybe TRBD1 (6 bases). Trimming removed 10 bases at V and 8 bases at J, with 14 bases between. CDR3 length equals 11 residues. This CDR3 reads CATRGVRGYTF. The DNA of the CDR3 is TGTGCCACCAGGGGTGTCCGCGGCTACACCTTC.

This clonotype was counted a few times. The chain links TRBV19 to TRBJ1-3; 8 bases map to TRBD1. The V and J ends lost 5 bases and 0 bases, in that order; junction bases with no gene match: 6. The CDR3 has 16 amino acids. Germline V CDR1 and CDR2: LNHDA, SQIVND (reference sequence). For the CDR3, the DNA is TGTGCCAGTAGTGCCAGACAGGGGAGCTCTGGAAACACCATATATTTT. Translating it yields CASSARQGSSGNTIYF.